A few counts support the clone carrying this T cell receptor beta chain. The antigen remains unidentified. This sample was included in a study of T cell repertoires in cytomegalovirus infection. TCRdb re-called the reads with MiXCR, one entry per CDR3 protein. The sample shows roughly 250,000 distinct CDR3 sequences, 22% of them seen only once. The CDR3 covers 15 residues. V lost 1 base to trimming and J lost 0 bases, with 6 bases between them. Germline V gene lookup returns CDR1 SGHVS and CDR2 FQNEAQ. Study results and limitations: Clonotype analysis showed dominance of the ex vivo response by HLA-C-restricted CMV-specific TCR beta clonotypes.

The sample was CD8+ T cells from PBMCs. The chain has TRBV7-8 and TRBJ2-2, with D possibly being TRBD1 (5 bases). The sequence derives from a human donor in good health (CMV status not recorded). Some clones in this sample may be carry-over from other donors' samples. Here the CDR3 reads CASSLEGPNTGELFF. The DNA of the CDR3 is TGTGCCAGCAGCTTAGAGGGGCCGAACACCGGGGAGCTGTTTTTT.